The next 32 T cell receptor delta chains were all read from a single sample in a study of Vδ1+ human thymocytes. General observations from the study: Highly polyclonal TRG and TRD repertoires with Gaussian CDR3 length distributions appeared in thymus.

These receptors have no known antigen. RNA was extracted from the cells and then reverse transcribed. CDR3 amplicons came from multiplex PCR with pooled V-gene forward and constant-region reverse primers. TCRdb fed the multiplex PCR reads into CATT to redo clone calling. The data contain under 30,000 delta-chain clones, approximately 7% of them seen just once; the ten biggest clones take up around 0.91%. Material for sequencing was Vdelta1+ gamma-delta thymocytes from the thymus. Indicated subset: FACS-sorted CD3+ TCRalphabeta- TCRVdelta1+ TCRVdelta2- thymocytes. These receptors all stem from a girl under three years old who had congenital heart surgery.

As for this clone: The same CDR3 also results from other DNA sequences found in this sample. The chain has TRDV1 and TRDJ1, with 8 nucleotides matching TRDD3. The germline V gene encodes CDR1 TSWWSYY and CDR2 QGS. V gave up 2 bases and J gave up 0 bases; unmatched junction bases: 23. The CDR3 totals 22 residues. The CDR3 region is CALGEVRGPGGRKNLYTDKLIF. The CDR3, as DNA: TGTGCTCTTGGGGAAGTACGAGGCCCTGGGGGACGAAAAAACTTGTACACCGATAAACTCATCTTT.

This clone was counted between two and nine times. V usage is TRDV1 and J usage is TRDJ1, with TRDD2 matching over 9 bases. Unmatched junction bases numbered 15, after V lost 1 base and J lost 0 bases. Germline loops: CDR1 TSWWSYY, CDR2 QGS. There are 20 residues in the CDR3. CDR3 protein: CALGEPHPSYGSIDTDKLIF. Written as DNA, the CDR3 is TGTGCTCTTGGGGAACCACACCCTTCCTACGGCTCTATCGACACCGATAAACTCATCTTT.

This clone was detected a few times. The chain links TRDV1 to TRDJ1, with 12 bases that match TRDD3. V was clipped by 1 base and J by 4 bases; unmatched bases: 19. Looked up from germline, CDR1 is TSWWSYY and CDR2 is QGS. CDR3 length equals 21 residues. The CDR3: CALGEREAESLLGDTFDKLIF. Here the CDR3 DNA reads TGTGCTCTTGGGGAACGCGAGGCCGAGTCGCTACTGGGGGATACCTTCGATAAACTCATCTTT.

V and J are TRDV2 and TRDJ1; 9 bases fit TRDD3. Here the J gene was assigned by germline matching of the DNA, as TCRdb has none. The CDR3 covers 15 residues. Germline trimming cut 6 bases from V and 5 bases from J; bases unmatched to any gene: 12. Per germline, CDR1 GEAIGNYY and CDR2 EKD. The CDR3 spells CACSWGIIDDDKLIF. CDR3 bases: TGTGCCTGTTCTTGGGGGATAATAGATGATGATAAACTCATCTTT.

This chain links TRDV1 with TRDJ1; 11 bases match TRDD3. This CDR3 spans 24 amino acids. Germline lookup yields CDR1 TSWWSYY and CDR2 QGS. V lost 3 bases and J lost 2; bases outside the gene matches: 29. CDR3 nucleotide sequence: TGTGCTCTTGGGGACTTGGACCCTTCCGAAGGGTACTGGGGGATAATTACAGGAACCGATAAACTCATCTTT. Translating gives CALGDLDPSEGYWGIITGTDKLIF.

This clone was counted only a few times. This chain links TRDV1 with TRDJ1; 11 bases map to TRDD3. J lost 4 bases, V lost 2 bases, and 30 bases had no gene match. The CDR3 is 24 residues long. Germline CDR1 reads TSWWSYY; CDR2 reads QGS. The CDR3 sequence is CALGESHVHMGDTRIGAFFDKLIF. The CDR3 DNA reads TGTGCTCTTGGGGAATCCCACGTCCATATGGGGGATACGCGTATTGGAGCATTCTTCGATAAACTCATCTTT.

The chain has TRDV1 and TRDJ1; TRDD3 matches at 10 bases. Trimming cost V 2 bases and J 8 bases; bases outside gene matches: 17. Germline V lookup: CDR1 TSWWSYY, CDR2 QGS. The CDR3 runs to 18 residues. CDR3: CALGEVNPRHIGGYKLIF. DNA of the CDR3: TGTGCTCTTGGGGAAGTAAATCCCCGACACATTGGGGGATACAAACTCATCTTT.

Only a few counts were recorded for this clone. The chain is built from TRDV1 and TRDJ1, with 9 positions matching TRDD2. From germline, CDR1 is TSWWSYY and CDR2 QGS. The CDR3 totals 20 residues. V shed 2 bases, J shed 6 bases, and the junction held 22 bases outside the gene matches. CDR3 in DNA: TGTGCTCTTGGGGAAGGCCTTCCTACGTACTGGGGACCAGATAATTATAAACTCATCTTT. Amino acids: CALGEGLPTYWGPDNYKLIF.

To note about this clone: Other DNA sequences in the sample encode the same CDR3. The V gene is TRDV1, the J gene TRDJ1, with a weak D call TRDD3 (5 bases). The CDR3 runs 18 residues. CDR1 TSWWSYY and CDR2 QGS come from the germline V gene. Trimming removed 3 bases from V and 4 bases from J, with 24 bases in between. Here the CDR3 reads CALGDQKVLAIRNDKLIF. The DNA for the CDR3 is TGTGCTCTTGGGGACCAAAAGGTACTGGCTATAAGGAACGATAAACTCATCTTT.

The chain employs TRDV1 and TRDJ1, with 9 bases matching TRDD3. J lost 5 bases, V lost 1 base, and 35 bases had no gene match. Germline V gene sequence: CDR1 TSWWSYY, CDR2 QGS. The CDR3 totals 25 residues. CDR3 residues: CALGEQRILPNPGGSRGRGRDKLIF. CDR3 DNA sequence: TGTGCTCTTGGGGAACAACGTATTCTACCAAACCCTGGGGGATCCAGAGGGAGAGGAAGAGATAAACTCATCTTT.

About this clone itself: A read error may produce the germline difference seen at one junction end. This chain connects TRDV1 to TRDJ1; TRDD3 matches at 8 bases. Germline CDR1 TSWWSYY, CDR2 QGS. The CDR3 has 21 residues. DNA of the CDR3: TGTGCTCGTGGGGAAGATAATCCCATATCTGGGGGACCCATTTACACCGATAAACTCATCTTT. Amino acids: CARGEDNPISGGPIYTDKLIF.

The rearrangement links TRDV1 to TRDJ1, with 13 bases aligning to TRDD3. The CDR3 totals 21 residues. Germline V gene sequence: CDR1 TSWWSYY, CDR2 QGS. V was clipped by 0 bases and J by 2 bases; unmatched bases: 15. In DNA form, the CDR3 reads TGTGCTCTTGGGGAACTCCTTCCTAATTTACTGGGGGATACGGAGACCGATAAACTCATCTTT. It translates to CALGELLPNLLGDTETDKLIF.

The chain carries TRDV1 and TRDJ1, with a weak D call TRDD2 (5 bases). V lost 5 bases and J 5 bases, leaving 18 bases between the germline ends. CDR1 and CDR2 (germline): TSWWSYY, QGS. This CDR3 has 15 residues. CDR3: CALGSIPPQSDKLIF. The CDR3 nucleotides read TGTGCTCTTGGGTCGATTCCTCCGCAATCAGATAAACTCATCTTT.

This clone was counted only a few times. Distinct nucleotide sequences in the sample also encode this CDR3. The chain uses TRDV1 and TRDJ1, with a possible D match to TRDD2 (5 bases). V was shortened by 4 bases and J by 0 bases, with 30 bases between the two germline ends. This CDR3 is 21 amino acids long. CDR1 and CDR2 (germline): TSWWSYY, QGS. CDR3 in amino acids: CALGAPSGPTPGPKYTDKLIF. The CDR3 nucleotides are TGTGCTCTTGGGGCTCCATCAGGCCCTACCCCTGGCCCAAAGTACACCGATAAACTCATCTTT.

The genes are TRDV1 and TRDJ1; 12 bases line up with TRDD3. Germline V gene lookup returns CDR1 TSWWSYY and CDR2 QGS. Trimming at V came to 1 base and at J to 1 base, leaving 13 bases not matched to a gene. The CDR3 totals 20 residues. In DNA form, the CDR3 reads TGTGCTCTTGGGGAACCTGATTACTGGGGGATACAGGGGGGCACCGATAAACTCATCTTT. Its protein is CALGEPDYWGIQGGTDKLIF.

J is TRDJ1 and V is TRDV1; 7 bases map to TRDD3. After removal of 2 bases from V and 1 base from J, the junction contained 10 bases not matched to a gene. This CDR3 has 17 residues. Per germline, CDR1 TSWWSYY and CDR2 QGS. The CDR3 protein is CALGEIWGSQSTDKLIF. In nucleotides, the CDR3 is TGTGCTCTTGGGGAAATATGGGGGAGCCAATCCACCGATAAACTCATCTTT.

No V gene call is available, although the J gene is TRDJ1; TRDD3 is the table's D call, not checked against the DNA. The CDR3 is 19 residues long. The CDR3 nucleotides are TGTGCTCTTGGGGAACACTGGATATGGGGATCCACGCCCACCGATAAACTCATCTTT. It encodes CALGEHWIWGSTPTDKLIF.

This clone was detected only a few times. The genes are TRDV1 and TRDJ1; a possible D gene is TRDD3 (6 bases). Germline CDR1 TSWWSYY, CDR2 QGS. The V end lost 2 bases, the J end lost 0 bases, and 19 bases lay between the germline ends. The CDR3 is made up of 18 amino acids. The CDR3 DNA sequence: TGTGCTCTTGGGGAAACCTCACCTTCTCGGGGATACACCGATAAACTCATCTTT. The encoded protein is CALGETSPSRGYTDKLIF.

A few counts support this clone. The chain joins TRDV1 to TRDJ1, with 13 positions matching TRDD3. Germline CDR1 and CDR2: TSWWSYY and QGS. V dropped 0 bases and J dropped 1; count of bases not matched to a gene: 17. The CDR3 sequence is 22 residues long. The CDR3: CALGELPRFPTGGYGGTDKLIF. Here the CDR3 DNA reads TGTGCTCTTGGGGAACTCCCACGCTTCCCCACTGGGGGATACGGAGGCACCGATAAACTCATCTTT.

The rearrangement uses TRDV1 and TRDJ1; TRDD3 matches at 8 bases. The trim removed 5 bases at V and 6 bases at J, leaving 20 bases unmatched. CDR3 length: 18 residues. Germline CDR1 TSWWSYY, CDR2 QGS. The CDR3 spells CALGTLRLLGDTYYKLIF. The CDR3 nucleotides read TGTGCTCTTGGGACCTTACGGTTGCTGGGGGACACCTACTATAAACTCATCTTT.

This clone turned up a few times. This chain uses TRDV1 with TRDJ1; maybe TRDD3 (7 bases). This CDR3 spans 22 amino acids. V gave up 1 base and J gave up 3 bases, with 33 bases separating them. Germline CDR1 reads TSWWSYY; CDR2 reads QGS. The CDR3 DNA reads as TGTGCTCTTGGGGAACGTACGCCTTCCGCGGATTTACTGGGGACCGGGGCCGATAAACTCATCTTT. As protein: CALGERTPSADLLGTGADKLIF.

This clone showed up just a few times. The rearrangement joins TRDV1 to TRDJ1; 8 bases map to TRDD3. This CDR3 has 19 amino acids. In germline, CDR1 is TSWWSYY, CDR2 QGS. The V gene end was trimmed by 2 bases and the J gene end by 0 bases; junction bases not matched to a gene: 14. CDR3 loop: CALGEFSWALGDHTDKLIF. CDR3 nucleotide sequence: TGTGCTCTTGGGGAATTTTCCTGGGCCCTGGGGGACCACACCGATAAACTCATCTTT.

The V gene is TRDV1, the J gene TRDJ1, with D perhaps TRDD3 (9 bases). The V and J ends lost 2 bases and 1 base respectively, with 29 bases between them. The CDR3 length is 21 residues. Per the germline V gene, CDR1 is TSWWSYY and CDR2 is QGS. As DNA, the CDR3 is TGTGCTCTTGGGGAAACTCGACTTCCTACCTGGGGATACGGGTCCACCGATAAACTCATCTTT. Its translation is CALGETRLPTWGYGSTDKLIF.

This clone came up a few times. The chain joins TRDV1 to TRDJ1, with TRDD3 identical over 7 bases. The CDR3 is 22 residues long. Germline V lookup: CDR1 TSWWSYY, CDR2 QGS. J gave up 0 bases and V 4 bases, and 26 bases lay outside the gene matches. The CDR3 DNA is TGTGCTCTTGGGGCCCCGGTTGGGGTACCTTGGGATACCCACCTATACACCGATAAACTCATCTTT. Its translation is CALGAPVGVPWDTHLYTDKLIF.

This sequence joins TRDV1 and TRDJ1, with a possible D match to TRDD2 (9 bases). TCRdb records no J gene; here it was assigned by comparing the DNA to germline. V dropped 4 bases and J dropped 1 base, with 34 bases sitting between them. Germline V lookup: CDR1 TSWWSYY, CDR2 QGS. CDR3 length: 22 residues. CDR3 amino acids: CALGGSPSFLQWLGDGTDKLIF. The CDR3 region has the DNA TGTGCTCTTGGGGGTTCCCCATCCTTCCTACAATGGCTGGGGGACGGCACCGATAAACTCATCTTT.

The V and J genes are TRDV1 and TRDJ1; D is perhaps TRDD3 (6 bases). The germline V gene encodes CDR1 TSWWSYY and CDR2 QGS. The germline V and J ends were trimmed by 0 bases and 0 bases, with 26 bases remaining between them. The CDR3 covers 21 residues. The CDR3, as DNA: TGTGCTCTTGGGGAACTATCCCCCCTTGTACTGGGCCTAAACTACACCGATAAACTCATCTTT. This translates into CALGELSPLVLGLNYTDKLIF.

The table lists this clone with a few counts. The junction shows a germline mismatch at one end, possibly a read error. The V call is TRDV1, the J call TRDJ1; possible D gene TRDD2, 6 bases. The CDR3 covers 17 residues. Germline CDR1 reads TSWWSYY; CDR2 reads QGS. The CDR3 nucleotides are TGTGCTCTTGGGTTGCTGGACTTCCTCGGGTACACCGATAGACTCATCTTT. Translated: CALGLLDFLGYTDRLIF.

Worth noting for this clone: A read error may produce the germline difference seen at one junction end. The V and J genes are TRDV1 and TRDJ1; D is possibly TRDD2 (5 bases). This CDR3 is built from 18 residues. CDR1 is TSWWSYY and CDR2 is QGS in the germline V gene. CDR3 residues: CALGECRPRQACTGKLIF. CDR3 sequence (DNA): TGTGCTCTTGGGGAGTGTCGTCCTAGACAAGCCTGCACCGGTAAACTCATCTTT.

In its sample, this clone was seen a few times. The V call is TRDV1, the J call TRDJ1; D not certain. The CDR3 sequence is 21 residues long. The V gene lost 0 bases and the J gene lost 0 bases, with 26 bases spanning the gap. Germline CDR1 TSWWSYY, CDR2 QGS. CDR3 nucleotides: TGTGCTCTTGGGGAACTAGGTCCTCCCAGTGCTGGTTCAACGTACACCGATAAACTCATCTTT. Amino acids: CALGELGPPSAGSTYTDKLIF.

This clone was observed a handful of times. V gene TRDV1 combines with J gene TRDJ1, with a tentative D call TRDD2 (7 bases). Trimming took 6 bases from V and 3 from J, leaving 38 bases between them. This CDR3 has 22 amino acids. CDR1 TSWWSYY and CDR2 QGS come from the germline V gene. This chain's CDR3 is CALGDHWIPTRGKMEEADKLIF. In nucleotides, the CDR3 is TGTGCTCTTGGAGACCACTGGATTCCTACACGGGGGAAAATGGAGGAGGCCGATAAACTCATCTTT.

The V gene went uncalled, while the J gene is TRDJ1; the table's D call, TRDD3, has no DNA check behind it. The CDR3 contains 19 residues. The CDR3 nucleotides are TGTGCTCTTGGGGCTGCCTTCCTACGGCTGGGGGACTCCACCGATAAACTCATCTTT. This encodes CALGAAFLRLGDSTDKLIF.

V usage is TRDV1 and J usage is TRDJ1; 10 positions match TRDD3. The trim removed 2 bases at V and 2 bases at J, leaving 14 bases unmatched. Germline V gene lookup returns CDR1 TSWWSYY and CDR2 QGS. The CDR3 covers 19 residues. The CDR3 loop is CALGEAVGGYAYSTDKLIF. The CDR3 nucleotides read TGTGCTCTTGGGGAAGCGGTCGGGGGATACGCTTATTCAACCGATAAACTCATCTTT.